Presented here are 26 T cell receptor beta chains from one specimen sequenced in a study of shared clonotypes between healthy human individuals. Clones were read by immunoSEQ multiplex PCR, and TCRdb kept only the in-frame ones, dropping some. The sample records more than 2 million clones, around 95% being singletons. Sequencing used naive CD4+ T cells sorted from blood. The subset: CD45RA+ positively selected. Receptors originate from a young man in good health.

This clone has just one count. The chain uses TRBV6-1 and TRBJ2-7, with 9 positions matching TRBD2. Germline loops: CDR1 MNHNS, CDR2 SASEGT. CDR3 length: 13 residues. J was trimmed by 3 bases and V by 8 bases; bases with no gene match: 5. Here the CDR3 reads CASRSSGVYEQYF. The CDR3 region has the DNA TGTGCCAGCCGGTCTAGCGGGGTCTACGAGCAGTACTTC.

V usage is TRBV6-5 and J usage is TRBJ1-1, with D perhaps TRBD1 (6 bases). V was cut by 5 bases and J by 6 bases, with 10 bases left in between. The length of the CDR3 is 12 residues. Germline lookup yields CDR1 MNHEY and CDR2 SVGAGI. This CDR3 reads CASSDTGSEAFF. In DNA, the CDR3 is TGTGCCAGCAGTGACACAGGGTCTGAAGCTTTCTTT.

J is TRBJ1-5 and V is TRBV4-3, with D tentatively TRBD1 (5 bases). Germline CDR1 and CDR2: LGHNA and YSLEER. CDR3 length: 15 amino acids. The V gene lost 0 bases and the J gene lost 1 base, with 7 bases spanning the gap. Written as DNA, the CDR3 is TGCGCCAGCAGCCAAGATGCAGGGAGCAATCAGCCCCAGCATTTT. This gives the protein CASSQDAGSNQPQHF.

The chain carries TRBV6-6 and TRBJ2-1, with 7 bases identical to TRBD2. The V gene's germline CDR1 is MNHNY and CDR2 SVGAGI (reference sequence). CDR3 length: 12 amino acids. The ends lost 11 bases at V and 7 bases at J; junction bases unmatched: 8. This CDR3 reads CAGSGAGNEQFF. The CDR3 DNA reads as TGTGCCGGAAGCGGGGCAGGGAATGAGCAGTTCTTC.

The chain carries TRBV11-3 and TRBJ1-2, with a weak D call TRBD1 (5 bases). The ends were cut back, 3 bases at V and 10 bases at J, with 21 bases in the middle. The CDR3 has 15 amino acids. Germline CDR1 reads SGHNT; CDR2 reads YENEEA. The CDR3 reads CASSLNPGQGSVYTF. CDR3 nucleotide sequence: TGTGCCAGCAGCTTGAACCCCGGCCAGGGCTCCGTCTACACCTTC.

The chain uses TRBV2 and TRBJ2-2, with a tentative D call TRBD2 (5 bases). The CDR3 consists of 13 residues. CDR1 is SNHLY, CDR2 FYNNEI, per germline. V was cut by 6 bases and J by 5 bases, with 10 bases left in between. Here the CDR3 reads CASSRTRTGELFF. The CDR3 DNA is TGTGCCAGCAGCCGGACTCGGACCGGGGAGCTGTTTTTT.

For this clone: In the same sample, other DNA sequences code for this CDR3. This chain uses TRBV5-1 with TRBJ2-7, with 10 bases fitting TRBD2. The ends lost 0 bases at V and 6 bases at J; junction bases unmatched: 0. Germline V gene data show CDR1 as SGHRS and CDR2 as YFSETQ. There are 13 residues in the CDR3. The CDR3 spells CASSLGLAGEQYF. The CDR3 DNA follows: TGCGCCAGCAGCTTGGGACTAGCGGGCGAGCAGTACTTC.

This chain uses TRBV27 with TRBJ2-5; D possibly corresponds to TRBD2 (5 bases). The CDR3 has 15 amino acids. From germline, CDR1 is MNHEY and CDR2 SMNVEV (reference sequence). V shed 6 bases and J shed 5 bases, with 19 bases lying between them. The CDR3 loop is CASSTSGRSGETQYF. The CDR3 DNA reads as TGTGCCAGCAGCACCTCAGGCAGGTCGGGGGAGACCCAGTACTTC.

This chain uses TRBV11-3 with TRBJ2-7; tentatively, D is TRBD1 or TRBD2 (5 bases each). The V and J ends lost 0 bases and 9 bases respectively, with 9 bases between them. The CDR3 is 12 residues long. CDR1 and CDR2 (germline): SGHNT, YENEEA. CDR3 sequence (DNA): TGTGCCAGCAGCTTAGATGGGACGACGCAGTACTTC. Translation: CASSLDGTTQYF.

The chain links TRBV2 to TRBJ1-6, with TRBD1 matching over 7 bases. Germline CDR1 SNHLY, CDR2 FYNNEI. Trimming cost V 1 base and J 7 bases; bases outside gene matches: 4. The CDR3 runs 15 residues. The CDR3 bases are TGTGCCAGCAGTGAAGGGGGACAGCGGAATTCACCCCTCCACTTT. Translating it yields CASSEGGQRNSPLHF.

The CDR3 is CASSLEWRGGGTDTQYF. DNA for the CDR3: TGTGCCAGCAGCTTAGAATGGCGGGGGGGCGGCACAGATACGCAGTATTTT. The chain recombines TRBV11-2 with TRBJ2-3; TRBD2 matches at 9 bases. Germline lookup yields CDR1 SGHAT and CDR2 FQNNGV. V was pared by 0 bases and J by 1 base, with 5 bases of the junction left unmatched. CDR3 length: 17 amino acids.

About this clone itself: Other DNA sequences within the sample encode an identical CDR3. The rearrangement links TRBV2 to TRBJ2-7; 8 positions match TRBD1. The CDR3 sequence is 14 residues long. The V segment lost 4 bases and the J segment 1 base; nucleotides outside the gene matches: 3. The germline gives CDR1 SNHLY, CDR2 FYNNEI. CDR3: CASSGQGASYEQYF. CDR3 nucleotides: TGTGCCAGCAGTGGGCAGGGGGCTTCCTACGAGCAGTACTTC.

This chain uses TRBV2 with TRBJ2-7; D gene unclear. Germline CDR1 SNHLY, CDR2 FYNNEI. Deletions cut 4 bases from V and 2 bases from J, with 12 bases between. The CDR3 runs 14 residues. CDR3 sequence: CASSVALGAYEQYF. CDR3 coding DNA: TGTGCCAGCAGTGTCGCGCTGGGTGCCTACGAGCAGTACTTC. Based on the CDR3 plus reference TRBV2 and TRBJ2-7, the full variable domain is EPEVTQTPSHQVTQMGQEVILRCVPISNHLYFYWYRQILGQKVEFLVSFYNNEISEKSEIFDDQFSVERPDGSNFTLKIRSTKLEDSAMYFCASSVALGAYEQYFGPGTRLTVT.

CDR3 nucleotides: TGTGCCAGCAGTACAGGGGCAAATCAGCCCCAGCATTTT. Its protein is CASSTGANQPQHF. V and J are TRBV28 and TRBJ1-5; 7 bases agree with TRBD1. Germline CDR1 is MDHEN and CDR2 is SYDVKM. The CDR3 contains 13 residues. The junction had 2 bases not matched to a gene; V was cut back by 5 bases and J by 4 bases.

This chain joins TRBV5-4 and TRBJ2-7, with TRBD1 matching over 9 bases. Trimming cost V 0 bases and J 0 bases; bases outside gene matches: 4. Germline loops: CDR1 SGHNT, CDR2 YYREEE (reference sequence). This CDR3 contains 16 residues. The CDR3 region is CASSLVQGAYSYEQYF. The CDR3 region has the DNA TGTGCCAGCAGCTTGGTACAGGGGGCGTACTCCTACGAGCAGTACTTC.

This chain uses TRBV25-1 with TRBJ1-1; tentatively, D is TRBD1 (6 bases). Trimming took off 1 base at V and 6 bases at J, with 9 bases between the two ends. The CDR3 extends over 13 amino acids. Germline CDR1 MGHDK, CDR2 SYGVNS. CDR3 amino acids: CASSESTGPEAFF. CDR3 in DNA: TGTGCCAGCAGTGAATCGACAGGCCCTGAAGCTTTCTTT.

The chain couples TRBV6-1 to TRBJ2-7; TRBD2 agrees at 10 bases. J lost 2 bases, V lost 6 bases, and 7 bases had no gene match. Germline loops: CDR1 MNHNS, CDR2 SASEGT. The CDR3 runs 15 residues. Here the CDR3 DNA reads TGTGCCAGCAGGCAACTAGCGGGGCTACCCTACGAGCAGTACTTC. This gives the protein CASRQLAGLPYEQYF.

The chain links TRBV10-3 to TRBJ2-7; 7 nucleotides align to TRBD1. The CDR3 extends over 13 amino acids. The germline CDR1 and CDR2 sequences are ENHRY and SYGVKD. V shed 2 bases and J 3 bases; nucleotides not matched to a gene: 1. The CDR3 nucleotides read TGTGCCATCAGTGAGGCAGGGGGCTACGAGCAGTACTTC. Its translation: CAISEAGGYEQYF.

The V and J genes are TRBV5-1 and TRBJ1-1; no clear D gene. The CDR3 is 16 amino acids. Germline loops: CDR1 SGHRS, CDR2 YFSETQ. Trimming stripped 0 bases from V and 1 base from J, with 13 bases between. The chain's CDR3 is CASSLVSEAWNTEAFF. In DNA, the CDR3 is TGCGCCAGCAGCTTGGTGTCAGAGGCCTGGAACACTGAAGCTTTCTTT.

The V and J genes are TRBV5-4 and TRBJ1-6, with unresolved D. The ends were cut back, 0 bases at V and 14 bases at J, with 12 bases in the middle. The CDR3 covers 13 residues. Germline values: CDR1 SGHNT, CDR2 YYREEE (reference sequence). The CDR3 coding sequence is TGTGCCAGCAGCTTGGGAGCGGGGAAGACCCTCCACTTT. Protein: CASSLGAGKTLHF.

This chain joins TRBV6-5 and TRBJ2-3; 10 nucleotides match TRBD2. Losses at the gene ends were 6 bases for V and 2 bases for J; bases not matched to a gene: 5. CDR1 is MNHEY, CDR2 SVGAGI, per germline. The CDR3 contains 15 residues. The CDR3 loop reads CASRRTSGYTDTQYF. DNA of the CDR3: TGTGCCAGCAGGCGGACTAGCGGCTACACAGATACGCAGTATTTT.

The chain links TRBV2 to TRBJ2-5; 7 bases map to TRBD1. Germline CDR1 reads SNHLY; CDR2 reads FYNNEI. This CDR3 has 14 residues. J gave up 2 bases and V 5 bases, and 5 bases lay outside the gene matches. For the CDR3, the DNA is TGTGCCAGCAGTCCAGGGGGTGCTCAAGAGACCCAGTACTTC. It specifies CASSPGGAQETQYF.

The chain joins TRBV5-4 to TRBJ2-7, with D possibly matching TRBD1 (5 bases). V shed 7 bases and J shed 1 base, with 9 bases lying between them. The CDR3 is 12 residues long. Germline V lookup: CDR1 SGHNT, CDR2 YYREEE (reference sequence). This CDR3 is CASGKGSYEQYF. CDR3 DNA: TGTGCCAGCGGGAAGGGGTCCTACGAGCAGTACTTC.

The count of this clone is one. This chain uses TRBV19 with TRBJ1-3, with 7 bases identical to TRBD1. This CDR3 region has 16 residues. In germline, CDR1 is LNHDA, CDR2 SQIVND (reference sequence). J was trimmed by 0 bases and V by 3 bases; bases with no gene match: 5. In DNA form, the CDR3 reads TGTGCCAGTAGTATGGGACAGTTCCGCTCTGGAAACACCATATATTTT. Translation gives CASSMGQFRSGNTIYF.

V is TRBV7-8 and J is TRBJ1-5; D unresolved. Germline lookup yields CDR1 SGHVS and CDR2 FQNEAQ. V shed 2 bases and J shed 4 bases, with 12 bases lying between them. The CDR3 length is 15 residues. The CDR3 bases are TGTGCCAGCAGCTTACACGCGGGCCAAAATCAGCCCCAGCATTTT. It specifies CASSLHAGQNQPQHF.

A few counts support this clone. The V and J genes are TRBV2 and TRBJ1-1; no firm D call. This CDR3 spans 11 amino acids. Germline V lookup: CDR1 SNHLY, CDR2 FYNNEI. Trimming took off 6 bases at V and 1 base at J, with 3 bases between the two ends. CDR3 sequence: CASRQNTEAFF. The CDR3 DNA follows: TGTGCCAGCAGACAGAACACTGAAGCTTTCTTT.